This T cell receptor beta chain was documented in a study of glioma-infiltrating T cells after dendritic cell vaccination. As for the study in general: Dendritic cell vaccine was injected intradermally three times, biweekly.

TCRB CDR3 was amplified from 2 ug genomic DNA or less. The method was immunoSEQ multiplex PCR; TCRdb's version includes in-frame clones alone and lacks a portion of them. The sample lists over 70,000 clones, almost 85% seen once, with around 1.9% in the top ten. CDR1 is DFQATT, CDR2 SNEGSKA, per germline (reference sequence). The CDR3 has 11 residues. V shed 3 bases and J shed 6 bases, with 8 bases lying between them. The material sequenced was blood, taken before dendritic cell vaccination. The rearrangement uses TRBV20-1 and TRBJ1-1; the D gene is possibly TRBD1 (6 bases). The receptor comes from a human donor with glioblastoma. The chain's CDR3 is CSASRTAEAFF. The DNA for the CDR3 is TGCAGTGCTAGTCGGACAGCTGAAGCTTTCTTT.